This T cell receptor beta chain is drawn from a study of T-cell memory formation after mild COVID-19. In regard to this clonotype: Its specificity is not known.

TCRdb ran MiXCR on the 5' RACE reads and lists one entry per CDR3 protein. The sample has around 510,000 distinct CDR3 sequences, about 22% seen once. Study-level points and caveats: Mainly CM and EM harbored the contracting CD4+ clones; mainly EMRA harbored the CD8+ ones.

This TCR derives from an adult woman who had mild COVID-19 (a few samples of this study predate the infection). Cell type and time point are not known. Sequences were obtained from PBMCs or a T cell subset sorted from them (not recorded which).

The CDR3 loop reads CSARGAGSGYGYTF. The DNA of the CDR3 is TGCAGTGCTAGAGGGGCAGGGAGCGGCTATGGCTACACCTTC. This chain uses TRBV20-1 with TRBJ1-2; TRBD1 is a possible D gene (5 bases). Per the germline V gene, CDR1 is DFQATT and CDR2 is SNEGSKA (reference sequence). This CDR3 has 14 amino acids. Trimming pared 1 base from V and 4 bases from J, leaving 13 bases between.